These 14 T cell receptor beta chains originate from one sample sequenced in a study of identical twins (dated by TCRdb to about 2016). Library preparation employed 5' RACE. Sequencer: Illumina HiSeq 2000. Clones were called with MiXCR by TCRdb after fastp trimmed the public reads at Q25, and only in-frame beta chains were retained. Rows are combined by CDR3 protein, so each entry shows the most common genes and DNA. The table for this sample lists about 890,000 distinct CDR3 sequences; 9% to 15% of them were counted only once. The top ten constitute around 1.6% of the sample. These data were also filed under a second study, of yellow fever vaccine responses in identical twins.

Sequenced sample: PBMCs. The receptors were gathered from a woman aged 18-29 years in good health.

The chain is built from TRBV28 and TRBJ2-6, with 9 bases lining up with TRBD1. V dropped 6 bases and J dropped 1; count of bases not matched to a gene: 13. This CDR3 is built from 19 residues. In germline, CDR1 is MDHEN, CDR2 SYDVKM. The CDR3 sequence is CASSDLPGQGLSGANVLTF. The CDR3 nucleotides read TGTGCCAGCAGCGACCTACCGGGACAGGGTTTATCTGGGGCCAACGTCCTGACTTTC.

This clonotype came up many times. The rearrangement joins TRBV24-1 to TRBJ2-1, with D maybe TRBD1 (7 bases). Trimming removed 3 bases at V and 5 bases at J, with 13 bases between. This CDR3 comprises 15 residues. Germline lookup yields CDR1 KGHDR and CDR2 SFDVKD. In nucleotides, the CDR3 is TGTGCCACCAGTGATCAGGGGGGCCGGGACAATGAGCAGTTCTTC. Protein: CATSDQGGRDNEQFF.

The DNA for the CDR3 is TGTGCCAGCAGTTTCCGTTGGCGGGGGGTTGGCCATGAGCAGTTCTTC. It specifies CASSFRWRGVGHEQFF. J is TRBJ2-1 and V is TRBV12-3 or TRBV12-4; 8 bases match TRBD2. CDR3 length: 16 residues. The V and J ends lost 3 bases and 8 bases, in that order; junction bases with no gene match: 12.

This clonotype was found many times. This CDR3 is CSARDGGFIGPPNYGYTF. CDR3 in DNA: TGCAGTGCTAGAGATGGGGGGTTCATAGGACCACCTAACTATGGCTACACCTTC. The chain employs TRBV20-1 and TRBJ1-2; D might be TRBD1 (5 bases). Germline assignment: CDR1 DFQATT and CDR2 SNEGSKA (reference sequence). Trimming stripped 0 bases from V and 0 bases from J, with 20 bases between. The CDR3 runs to 18 residues.

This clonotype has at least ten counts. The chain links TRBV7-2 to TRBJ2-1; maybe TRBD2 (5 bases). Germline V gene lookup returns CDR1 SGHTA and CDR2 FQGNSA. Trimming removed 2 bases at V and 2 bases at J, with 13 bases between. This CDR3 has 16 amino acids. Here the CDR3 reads CASSLIPRGTYNEQFF. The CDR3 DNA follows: TGTGCCAGCAGCTTAATCCCCCGGGGTACCTACAATGAGCAGTTCTTC.

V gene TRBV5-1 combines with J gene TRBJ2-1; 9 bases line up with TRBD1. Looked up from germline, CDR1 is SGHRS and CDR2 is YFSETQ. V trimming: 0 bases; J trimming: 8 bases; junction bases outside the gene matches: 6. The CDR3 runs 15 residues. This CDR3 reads CASSLGTGDPHEQFF. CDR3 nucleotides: TGCGCCAGCAGCTTGGGGACAGGGGACCCTCATGAGCAGTTCTTC.

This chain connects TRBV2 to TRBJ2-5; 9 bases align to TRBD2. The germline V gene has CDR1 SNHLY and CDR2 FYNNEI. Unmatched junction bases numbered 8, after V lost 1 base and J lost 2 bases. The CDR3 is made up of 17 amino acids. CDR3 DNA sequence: TGTGCCAGCAGTGAAGAACGAGTAGCGGGGGCACAAGAGACCCAGTACTTC. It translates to CASSEERVAGAQETQYF.

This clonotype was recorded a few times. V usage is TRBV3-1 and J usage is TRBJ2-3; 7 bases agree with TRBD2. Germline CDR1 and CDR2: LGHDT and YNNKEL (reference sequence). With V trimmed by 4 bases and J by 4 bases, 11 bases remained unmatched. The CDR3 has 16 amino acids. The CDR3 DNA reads TGTGCCAGCAGCCGTCCCTCTGGCGGGGGTTCAGATACGCAGTATTTT. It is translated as CASSRPSGGGSDTQYF.

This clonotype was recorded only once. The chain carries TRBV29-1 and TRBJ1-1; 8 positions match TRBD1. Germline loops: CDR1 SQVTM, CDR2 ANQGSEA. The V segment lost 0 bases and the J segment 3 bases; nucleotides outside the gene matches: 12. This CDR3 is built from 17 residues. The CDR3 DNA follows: TGCAGCGTTGAAGATTTATGGCAGGGGGCGGGGTACACTGAAGCTTTCTTT. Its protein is CSVEDLWQGAGYTEAFF.

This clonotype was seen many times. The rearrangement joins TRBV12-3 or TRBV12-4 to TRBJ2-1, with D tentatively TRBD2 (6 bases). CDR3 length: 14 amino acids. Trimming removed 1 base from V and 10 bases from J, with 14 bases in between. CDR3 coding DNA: TGTGCCAGCAGTTTAGTTGGAGGGGCTGGGGAGCAGTTCTTC. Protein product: CASSLVGGAGEQFF.

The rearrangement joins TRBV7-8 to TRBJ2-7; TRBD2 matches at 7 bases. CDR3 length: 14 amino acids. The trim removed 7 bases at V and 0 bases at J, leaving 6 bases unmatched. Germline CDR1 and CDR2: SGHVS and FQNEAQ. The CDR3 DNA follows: TGTGCCAGCACCGAACTAGCGAACTCCTACGAGCAGTACTTC. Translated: CASTELANSYEQYF. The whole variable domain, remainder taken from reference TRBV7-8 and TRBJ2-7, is GAGVSQSPRYKVAKRGQDVALRCDPISGHVSLFWYQQALGQGPEFLTYFQNEAQLDKSGLPSDRFFAERPEGSVSTLKIQRTQQEDSAVYLCASTELANSYEQYFGPGTRLTVT.

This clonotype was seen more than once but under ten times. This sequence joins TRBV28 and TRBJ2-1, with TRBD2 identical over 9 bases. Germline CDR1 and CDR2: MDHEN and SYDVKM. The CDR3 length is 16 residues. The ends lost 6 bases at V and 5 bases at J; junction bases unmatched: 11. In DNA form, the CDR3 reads TGTGCCAGCAGACCTAGCGGGGTACTGATTAACAATGAGCAGTTCTTC. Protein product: CASRPSGVLINNEQFF.

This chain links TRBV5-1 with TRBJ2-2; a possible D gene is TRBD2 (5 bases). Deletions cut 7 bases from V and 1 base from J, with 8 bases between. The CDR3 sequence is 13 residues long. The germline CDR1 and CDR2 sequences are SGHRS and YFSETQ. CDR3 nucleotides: TGCGCCAGCGTCCGGGGGAACACCGGGGAGCTGTTTTTT. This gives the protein CASVRGNTGELFF. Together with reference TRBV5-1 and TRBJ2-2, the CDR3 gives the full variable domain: KAGVTQTPRYLIKTRGQQVTLSCSPISGHRSVSWYQQTPGQGLQFLFEYFSETQRNKGNFPGRFSGRQFSNSRSEMNVSTLELGDSALYLCASVRGNTGELFFGEGSRLTVL.

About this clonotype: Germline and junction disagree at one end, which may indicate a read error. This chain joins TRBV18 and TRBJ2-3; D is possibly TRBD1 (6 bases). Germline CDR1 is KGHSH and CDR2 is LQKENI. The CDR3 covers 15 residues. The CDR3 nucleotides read TGTGCCAGCTCCCCACAGGGATCGGGCACAGATACGCAGTATTTT. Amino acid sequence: CASSPQGSGTDTQYF.